This TCR beta chain was identified in a study of cytomegalovirus exposure and HLA in healthy donors. Study-level results: According to a subsequent analysis, TCR clusters identified in the first cohort showed a tendency to co-occur across the approximately 120 validation repertoires.

With respect to this clone: Its antigen is still unknown.

Using immunoSEQ multiplex PCR, the repertoire was profiled, and TCRdb retains in-frame clones only, with some absent. The table shows under 300,000 clones, with around 88% occurring only once. CDR3 length: 11 amino acids. V gave up 6 bases and J gave up 6 bases, with 9 bases separating them. Germline CDR1 is MDHEN and CDR2 is SYDVKM. The sequencing sample was made of PBMCs. The rearrangement joins TRBV28 to TRBJ2-7, with a possible D match to TRBD1 (5 bases). The sequence derives from a woman in her 30s in good health and CMV-seropositive. In nucleotides, the CDR3 is TGTGCCAGCAGACAGGTTTCCGAGCAGTACTTC. The encoded protein is CASRQVSEQYF.